This TCR beta chain was found in a study of shared clonotypes between healthy human individuals. Here immunoSEQ multiplex PCR was the method, and the copy in TCRdb shows in-frame clones only, minus some. The table shows around 550,000 clones, with 90% to 97% occurring only once. Study outcomes and limitations: Non-shared clonotypes showed lower generation probabilities than clonotypes common to all four donors. It was expected that sequencing depth would affect clonotype sharing among donors. Specimens sampled were limited to blood, with tissue repertoires likely differing. Larger estimated richness was generally seen in naive subsets than in memory subsets.

Losses at the gene ends were 7 bases for V and 3 bases for J; bases not matched to a gene: 7. This CDR3 spans 14 amino acids. The V gene's germline CDR1 is SNHLY and CDR2 FYNNEI. About this clone: Its antigen is unidentified.

What was sequenced was naive CD4+ T cells sorted from blood. Regarding subset: CD45RA+ positively selected. The TCR comes from a young woman in good health. The V and J genes are TRBV2 and TRBJ2-7; TRBD1 aligns across 9 bases. CDR3 coding DNA: TGTGCCAGCAACGGACAGGGGAAAAACTACGAGCAGTACTTC. Protein sequence: CASNGQGKNYEQYF.